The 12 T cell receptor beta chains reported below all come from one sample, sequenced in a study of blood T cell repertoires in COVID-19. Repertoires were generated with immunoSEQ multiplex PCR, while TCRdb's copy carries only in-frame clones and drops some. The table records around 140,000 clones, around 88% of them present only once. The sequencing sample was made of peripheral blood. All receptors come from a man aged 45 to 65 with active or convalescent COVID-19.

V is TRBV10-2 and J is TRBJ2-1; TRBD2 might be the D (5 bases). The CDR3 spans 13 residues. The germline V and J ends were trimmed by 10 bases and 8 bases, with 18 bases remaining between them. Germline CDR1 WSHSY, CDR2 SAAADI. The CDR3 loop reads CAIAALAFDEQFF. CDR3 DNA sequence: TGCGCCATCGCCGCGCTAGCTTTCGATGAGCAGTTCTTC.

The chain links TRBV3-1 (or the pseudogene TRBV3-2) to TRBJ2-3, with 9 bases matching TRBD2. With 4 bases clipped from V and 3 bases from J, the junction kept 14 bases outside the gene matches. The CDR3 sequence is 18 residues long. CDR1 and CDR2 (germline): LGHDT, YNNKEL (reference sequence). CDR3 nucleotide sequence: TGTGCCAGCAGCCGCGGACCGGGCGGGGGGGCCGAGACAGATACGCAGTATTTT. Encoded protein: CASSRGPGGGAETDTQYF.

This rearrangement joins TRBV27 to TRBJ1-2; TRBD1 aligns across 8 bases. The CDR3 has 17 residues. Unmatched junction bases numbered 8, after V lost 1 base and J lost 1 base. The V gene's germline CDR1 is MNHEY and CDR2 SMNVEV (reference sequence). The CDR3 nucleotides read TGTGCCAGCAGTTTATTAACCGGGACAGGCCTTAACTATGGCTACACCTTC. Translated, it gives CASSLLTGTGLNYGYTF.

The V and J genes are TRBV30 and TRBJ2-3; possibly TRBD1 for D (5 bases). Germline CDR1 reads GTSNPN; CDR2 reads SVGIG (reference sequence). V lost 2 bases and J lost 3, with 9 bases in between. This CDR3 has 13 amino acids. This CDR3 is CAWSIRGTDTQYF. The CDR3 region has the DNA TGTGCCTGGAGTATTAGGGGAACAGATACGCAGTATTTT. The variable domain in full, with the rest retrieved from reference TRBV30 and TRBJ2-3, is SQTIHQWPATLVQPVGSPLSLECTVEGTSNPNLYWYRQAAGRGLQLLFYSVGIGQISSEVPQNLSASRPQDRQFILSSKKLLLSDSGFYLCAWSIRGTDTQYFGPGTRLTVL.

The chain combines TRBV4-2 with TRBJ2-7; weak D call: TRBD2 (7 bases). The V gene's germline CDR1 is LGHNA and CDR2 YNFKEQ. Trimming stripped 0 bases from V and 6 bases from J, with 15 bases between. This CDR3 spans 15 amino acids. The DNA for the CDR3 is TGTGCCAGCAGCCAAGACCCGCAGGGGAGGGGCGAGCAGTACTTC. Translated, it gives CASSQDPQGRGEQYF.

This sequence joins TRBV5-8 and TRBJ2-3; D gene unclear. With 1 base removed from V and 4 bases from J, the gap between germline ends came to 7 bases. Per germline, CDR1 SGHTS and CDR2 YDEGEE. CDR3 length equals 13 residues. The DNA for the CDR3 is TGTGCCAGCAGCTTGACCGCGTCAGATACGCAGTATTTT. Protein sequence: CASSLTASDTQYF.

The CDR3 DNA reads as TGTGCCAGCAGTTACCCCGGACGGGAACTATACAATGAGCAGTTCTTC. This sequence encodes CASSYPGRELYNEQFF. The chain recombines TRBV6-2 or TRBV6-3 with TRBJ2-1; TRBD2 might be the D (5 bases). V was clipped by 2 bases and J by 4 bases, with 15 bases between them. The germline gives CDR1 MNHEY, CDR2 SVGEGT. CDR3 length: 16 amino acids.

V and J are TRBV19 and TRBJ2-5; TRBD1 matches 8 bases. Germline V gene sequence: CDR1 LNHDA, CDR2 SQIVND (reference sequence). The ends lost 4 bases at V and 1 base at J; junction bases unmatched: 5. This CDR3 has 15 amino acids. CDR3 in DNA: TGTGCCAGTAGTAAGGGACAGGAGATCCAAGAGACCCAGTACTTC. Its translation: CASSKGQEIQETQYF.

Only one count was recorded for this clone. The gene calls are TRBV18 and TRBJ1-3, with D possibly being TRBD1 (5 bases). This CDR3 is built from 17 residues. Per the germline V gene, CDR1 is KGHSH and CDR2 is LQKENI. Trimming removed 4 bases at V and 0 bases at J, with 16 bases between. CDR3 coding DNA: TGTGCCAGCTCACGCGGCCAGGGTCAAACCTCTGGAAACACCATATATTTT. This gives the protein CASSRGQGQTSGNTIYF.

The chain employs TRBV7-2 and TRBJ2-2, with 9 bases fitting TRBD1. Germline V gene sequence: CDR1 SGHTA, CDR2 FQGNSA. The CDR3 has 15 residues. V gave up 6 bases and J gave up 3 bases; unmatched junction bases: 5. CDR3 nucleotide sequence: TGTGCCAGCAGACCCGGGGACAGGGACACCGGGGAGCTGTTTTTT. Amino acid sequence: CASRPGDRDTGELFF.

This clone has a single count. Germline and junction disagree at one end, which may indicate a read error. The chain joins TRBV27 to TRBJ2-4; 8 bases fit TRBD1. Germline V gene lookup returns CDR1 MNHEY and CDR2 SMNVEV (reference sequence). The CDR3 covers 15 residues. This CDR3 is CASSKRTTGTGIGGF. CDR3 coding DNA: TGTGCCAGCAGCAAAAGAACGACCGGGACAGGAATTGGGGGCTTC.

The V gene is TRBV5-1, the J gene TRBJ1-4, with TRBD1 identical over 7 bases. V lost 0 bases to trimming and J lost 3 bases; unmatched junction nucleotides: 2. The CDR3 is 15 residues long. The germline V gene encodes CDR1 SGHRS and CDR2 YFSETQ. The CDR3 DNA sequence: TGCGCCAGCAGCTTGGAGGGACAGTCTAATGAAAAACTGTTTTTT. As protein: CASSLEGQSNEKLFF.